This T cell receptor beta chain was documented in a study of beta chain features in type 1 diabetes. General study results and limits: The VDJ junctions of type 1 diabetes patients carried fewer insertions and more deletions. TCRB CDR3s from Type 1 diabetes patients were moderately but significantly shorter in all four CD4+ subsets.

A single count supports this clone. The target antigen is unknown. The germline V and J ends were trimmed by 2 bases and 2 bases, with 10 bases remaining between them. Per the germline V gene, CDR1 is SGHVS and CDR2 is FNYEAQ. The CDR3 is 15 amino acids. Reverse transcribing all isolated RNA meant expressed TCRB transcripts were sequenced. Method: immunoSEQ multiplex PCR; TCRdb's copy keeps in-frame clones and lacks some. The table records 300,000 or so clones, 9.3% of them present only once. The V call is TRBV7-6, the J call TRBJ2-1; D might be TRBD2 (6 bases). Sequenced sample: central memory CD4+ T cells from blood. The TCR sequence derives from a young man with type 1 diabetes. CDR3 residues: CASSLPGLTYNEQFF. The CDR3 DNA reads as TGTGCCAGCAGCTTACCGGGACTGACCTACAATGAGCAGTTCTTC. Full variable domain (missing parts from reference TRBV7-6 and TRBJ2-1): GAGVSQSPRYKVTKRGQDVALRCDPISGHVSLYWYRQALGQGPEFLTYFNYEAQQDKSGLPNDRFSAERPEGSISTLTIQRTEQRDSAMYRCASSLPGLTYNEQFFGPGTRLTVL.